This record looks at one T cell receptor (beta chain) sequence and its context. In germline, CDR1 is SEHNR, CDR2 FQNEAQ (reference sequence). V lost 5 bases and J 4 bases, leaving 18 bases between the germline ends. The CDR3 is 15 residues long. The data stem from a study of T cells in Graves' hyperthyroidism and ophthalmopathy. The source material, RNA transcripts, was used to amplify TCR beta CDR3 regions. The primer set for the first-round RT-PCR of the TCR CDR3 was HTBI. TCRdb reprocessed the multiplex PCR reads with MiXCR, giving one entry per CDR3 protein. This sample has about 360,000 distinct CDR3 sequences, with less than 15% found just once.

V usage is TRBV7-9 and J usage is TRBJ2-7; D uncertain. This receptor was obtained from a woman aged 18-29 years with Graves' hyperthyroidism. Sample: blood. The CDR3 is CASSLVQGSGYEQYF. The CDR3 DNA follows: TGTGCCAGCAGCCTAGTCCAAGGGTCCGGTTACGAGCAGTACTTC.